This TCR beta chain stems from a study of blood T cell repertoires in COVID-19. Study in general: Samples taken during acute and convalescent COVID-19 were collected in the United States, Italy and Spain.

Participants came from about 24 US areas, aged roughly 18 to 95 years. Which cohort a participant joined came from the clinical history participants gave. The recovered donors of Cohort 3 showed two negative PCRs, clearance, or symptom resolution. Method: immunoSEQ multiplex PCR; TCRdb's copy keeps in-frame clones and lacks some. Here the sample spans a few hundred thousand clones, roughly 89% being singletons. The CDR3 spans 13 residues. This receptor was identified in a woman between 40 and 55 years old who had recovered from COVID-19. The sample taken for sequencing was PBMCs or T cells enriched from blood (not recorded which). This sequence joins TRBV21-1 and TRBJ1-5. TRBV21-1 is flagged as a pseudogene. CDR3 sequence (DNA): TGTGCCAGCGACGGAGGGACCCATCAGCCCCAGCATTTT. Its protein product is CASDGGTHQPQHF.